This T cell receptor (beta chain) was recovered during a study of cytomegalovirus exposure and HLA in healthy donors. Study results and limitations: Another analysis was done later, and it associated approximately 18,000 TCR beta sequences with HLA alleles at 0.05 false discovery rate.

Regarding this clone: The target antigen is unknown.

Trimming cost V 4 bases and J 3 bases, with 14 bases left between them. CDR1 and CDR2 (germline): SGHRS, YFSETQ. This CDR3 has 15 residues. Both 60 Vbeta primers and 13 Jbeta primers went into the PCR. The repertoire was sequenced with immunoSEQ multiplex PCR; TCRdb's copy has only in-frame clones and lacks some. The table shows about 190,000 clones, with 82% occurring only once. Sequenced: PBMCs. This sequence joins TRBV5-1 and TRBJ2-1; D is perhaps TRBD1 (6 bases). The clonotype was recovered from a woman aged 18-29 years in good health and CMV-seronegative. CDR3 protein: CASSPGTPIYNEQFF. The CDR3 bases are TGCGCCAGCAGCCCCGGGACACCTATCTACAATGAGCAGTTCTTC.